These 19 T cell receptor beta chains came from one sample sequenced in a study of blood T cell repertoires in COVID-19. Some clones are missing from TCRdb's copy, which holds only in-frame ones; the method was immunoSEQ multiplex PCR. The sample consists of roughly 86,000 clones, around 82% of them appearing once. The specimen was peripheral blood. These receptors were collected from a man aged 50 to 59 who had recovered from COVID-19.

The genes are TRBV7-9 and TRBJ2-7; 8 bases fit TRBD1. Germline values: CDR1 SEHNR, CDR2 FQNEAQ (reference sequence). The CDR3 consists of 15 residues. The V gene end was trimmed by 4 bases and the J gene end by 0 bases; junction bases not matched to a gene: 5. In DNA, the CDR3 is TGTGCCAGCAGCTCCCGGGACAGGCTCTCCTACGAGCAGTACTTC. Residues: CASSSRDRLSYEQYF.

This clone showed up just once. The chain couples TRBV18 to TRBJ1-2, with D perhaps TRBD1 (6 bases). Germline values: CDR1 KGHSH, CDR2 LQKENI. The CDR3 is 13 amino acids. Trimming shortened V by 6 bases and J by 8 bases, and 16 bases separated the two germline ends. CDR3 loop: CASSPGGGVGYTF. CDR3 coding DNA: TGTGCCAGCTCTCCAGGAGGGGGGGTCGGCTACACCTTC.

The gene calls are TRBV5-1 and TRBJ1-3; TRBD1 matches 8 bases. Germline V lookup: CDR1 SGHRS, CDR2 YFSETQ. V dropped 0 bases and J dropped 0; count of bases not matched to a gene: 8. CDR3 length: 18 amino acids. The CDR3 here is CASSLDAWTGYSGNTIYF. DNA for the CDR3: TGCGCCAGCAGCTTGGATGCATGGACAGGGTACTCTGGAAACACCATATATTTT.

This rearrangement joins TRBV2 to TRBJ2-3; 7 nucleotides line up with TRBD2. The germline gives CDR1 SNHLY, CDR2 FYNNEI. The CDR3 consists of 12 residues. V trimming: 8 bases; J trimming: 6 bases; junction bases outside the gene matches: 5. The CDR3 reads CASGGRRDTQYF. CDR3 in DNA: TGTGCCAGCGGCGGGAGAAGGGATACGCAGTATTTT.

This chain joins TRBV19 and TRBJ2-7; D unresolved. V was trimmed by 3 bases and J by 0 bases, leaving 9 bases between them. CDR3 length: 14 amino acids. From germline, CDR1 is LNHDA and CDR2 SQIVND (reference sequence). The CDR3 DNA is TGTGCCAGTAGTATCGGGTCGGGCTCCTACGAGCAGTACTTC. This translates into CASSIGSGSYEQYF.

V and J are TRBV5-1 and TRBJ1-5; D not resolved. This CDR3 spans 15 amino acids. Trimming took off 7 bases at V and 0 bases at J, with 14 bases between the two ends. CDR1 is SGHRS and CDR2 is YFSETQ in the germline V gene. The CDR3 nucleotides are TGCGCCAGCCGGGAGGGCAGCCATAGCAATCAGCCCCAGCATTTT. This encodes CASREGSHSNQPQHF.

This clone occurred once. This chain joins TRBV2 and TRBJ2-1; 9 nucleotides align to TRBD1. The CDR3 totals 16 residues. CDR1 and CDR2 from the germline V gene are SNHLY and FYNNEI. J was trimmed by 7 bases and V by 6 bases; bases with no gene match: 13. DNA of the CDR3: TGTGCCAGCAGCTCTCCTACAGGGGGCAGGGGGAATGAGCAGTTCTTC. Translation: CASSSPTGGRGNEQFF.

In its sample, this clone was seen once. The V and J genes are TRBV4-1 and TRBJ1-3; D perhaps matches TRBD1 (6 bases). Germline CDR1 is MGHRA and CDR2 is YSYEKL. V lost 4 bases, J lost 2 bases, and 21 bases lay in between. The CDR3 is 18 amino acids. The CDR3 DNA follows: TGCGCCAGCAGCCTTAAGGACCGAATTCAGGGGACTGGAAACACCATATATTTT. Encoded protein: CASSLKDRIQGTGNTIYF.

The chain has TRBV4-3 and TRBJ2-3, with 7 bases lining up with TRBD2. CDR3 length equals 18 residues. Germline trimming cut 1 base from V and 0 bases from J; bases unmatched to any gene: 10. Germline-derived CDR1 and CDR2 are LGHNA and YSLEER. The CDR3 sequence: CASSQGSSSGTSTDTQYF. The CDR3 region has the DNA TGCGCCAGCAGCCAAGGGTCATCTAGCGGTACTAGCACAGATACGCAGTATTTT.

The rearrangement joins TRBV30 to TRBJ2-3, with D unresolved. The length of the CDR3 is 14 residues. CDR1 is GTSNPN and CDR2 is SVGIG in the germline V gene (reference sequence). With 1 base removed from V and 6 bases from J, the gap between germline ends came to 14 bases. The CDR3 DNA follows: TGTGCCTGGAGTGCCAACTCGAGGAGCGATACGCAGTATTTT. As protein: CAWSANSRSDTQYF.

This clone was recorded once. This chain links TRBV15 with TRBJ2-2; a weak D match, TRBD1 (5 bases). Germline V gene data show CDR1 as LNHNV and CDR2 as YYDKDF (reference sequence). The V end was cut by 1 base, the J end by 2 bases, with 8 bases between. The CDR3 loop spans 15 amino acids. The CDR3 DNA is TGTGCCACCAGCAGAGGACAGACCAACACCGGGGAGCTGTTTTTT. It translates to CATSRGQTNTGELFF.

CDR3 nucleotides: TGTGCCAGCAGTTTGACTAGCGGGAGACCGGATACGCAGTATTTT. Protein sequence: CASSLTSGRPDTQYF. The rearrangement links TRBV27 to TRBJ2-3; 12 bases align to TRBD2. This CDR3 is built from 15 residues. CDR1 is MNHEY and CDR2 is SMNVEV in the germline V gene (reference sequence). V trimming: 3 bases; J trimming: 6 bases; junction bases outside the gene matches: 4.

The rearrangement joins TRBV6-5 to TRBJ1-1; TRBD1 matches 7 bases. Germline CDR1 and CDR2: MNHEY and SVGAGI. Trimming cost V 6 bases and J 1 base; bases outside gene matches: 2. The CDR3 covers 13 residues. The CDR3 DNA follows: TGTGCCAGCAGCAGGGGGGAGAACACTGAAGCTTTCTTT. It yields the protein CASSRGENTEAFF.

CDR3 residues: CASSILGSTRGEAFF. The CDR3 bases are TGTGCCAGTAGTATCCTCGGGTCGACAAGGGGTGAAGCTTTCTTT. The V gene is TRBV19, the J gene TRBJ1-1; possible D gene TRBD1, 5 bases. Germline lookup yields CDR1 LNHDA and CDR2 SQIVND (reference sequence). V dropped 3 bases and J dropped 7 bases, with 18 bases sitting between them. The CDR3 sequence is 15 residues long.

The CDR3 sequence is CASSPAVTGGSQPQHF. CDR3 nucleotides: TGCGCCAGCAGCCCGGCTGTTACAGGGGGGAGTCAGCCCCAGCATTTT. The rearrangement joins TRBV4-1 to TRBJ1-5; 8 bases match TRBD1. V dropped 4 bases and J dropped 6; count of bases not matched to a gene: 11. Per germline, CDR1 MGHRA and CDR2 YSYEKL. The CDR3 consists of 16 residues.

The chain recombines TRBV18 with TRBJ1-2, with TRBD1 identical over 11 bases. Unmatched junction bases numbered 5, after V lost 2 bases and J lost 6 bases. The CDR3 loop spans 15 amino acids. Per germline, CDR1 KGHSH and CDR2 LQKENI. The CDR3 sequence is CASSPMGTGGDGYTF. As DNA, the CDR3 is TGTGCCAGCTCACCAATGGGGACAGGGGGTGATGGCTACACCTTC.

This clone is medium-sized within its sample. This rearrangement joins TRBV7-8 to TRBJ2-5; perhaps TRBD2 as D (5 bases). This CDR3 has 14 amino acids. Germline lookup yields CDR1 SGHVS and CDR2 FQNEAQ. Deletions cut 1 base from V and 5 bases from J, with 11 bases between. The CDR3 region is CASSLGYGVETQYF. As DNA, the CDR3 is TGTGCCAGCAGCTTAGGATACGGGGTGGAGACCCAGTACTTC.

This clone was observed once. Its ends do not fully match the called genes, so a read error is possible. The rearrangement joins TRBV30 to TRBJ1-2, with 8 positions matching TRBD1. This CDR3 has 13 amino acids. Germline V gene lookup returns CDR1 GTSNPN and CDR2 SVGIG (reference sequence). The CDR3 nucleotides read TGTGCCCGGAGTCACGGGGCAGGGGGCGGCTACACCTTC. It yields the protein CARSHGAGGGYTF.

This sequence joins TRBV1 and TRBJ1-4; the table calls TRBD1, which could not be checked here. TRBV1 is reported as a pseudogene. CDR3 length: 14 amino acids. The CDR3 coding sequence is TGCACCAGCAGCCCGGACAGGGGTCGAGAAAAACTGTTTTTT. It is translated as CTSSPDRGREKLFF.